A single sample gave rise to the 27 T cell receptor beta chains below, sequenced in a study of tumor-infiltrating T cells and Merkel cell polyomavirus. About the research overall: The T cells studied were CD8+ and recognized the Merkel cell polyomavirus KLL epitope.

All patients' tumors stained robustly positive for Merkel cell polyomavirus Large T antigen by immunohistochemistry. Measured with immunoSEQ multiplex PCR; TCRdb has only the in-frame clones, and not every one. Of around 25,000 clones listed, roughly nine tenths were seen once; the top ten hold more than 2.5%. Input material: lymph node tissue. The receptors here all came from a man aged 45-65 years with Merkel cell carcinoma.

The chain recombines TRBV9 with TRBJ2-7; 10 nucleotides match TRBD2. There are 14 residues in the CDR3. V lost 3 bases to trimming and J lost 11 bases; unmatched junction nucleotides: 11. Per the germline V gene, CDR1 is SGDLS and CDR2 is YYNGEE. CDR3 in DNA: TGTGCCAGCAGCGAAGGGACTAGCGCGGGCAGGAAGTACTTC. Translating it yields CASSEGTSAGRKYF.

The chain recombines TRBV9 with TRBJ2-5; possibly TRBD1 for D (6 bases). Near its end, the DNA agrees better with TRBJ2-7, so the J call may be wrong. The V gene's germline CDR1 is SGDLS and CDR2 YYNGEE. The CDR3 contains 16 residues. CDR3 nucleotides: TGTGCCAGCAGCGTAGCCCAGACCGGGACACCTTACGAGCAGTACTTC. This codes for CASSVAQTGTPYEQYF.

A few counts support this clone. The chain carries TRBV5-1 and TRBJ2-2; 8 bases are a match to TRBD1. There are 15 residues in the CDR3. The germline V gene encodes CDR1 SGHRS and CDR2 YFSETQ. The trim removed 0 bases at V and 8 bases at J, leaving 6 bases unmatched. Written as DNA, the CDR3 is TGCGCCAGCAGCTTGGTGGCAGGGGGCCCGGGGGAGCTGTTTTTT. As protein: CASSLVAGGPGELFF.

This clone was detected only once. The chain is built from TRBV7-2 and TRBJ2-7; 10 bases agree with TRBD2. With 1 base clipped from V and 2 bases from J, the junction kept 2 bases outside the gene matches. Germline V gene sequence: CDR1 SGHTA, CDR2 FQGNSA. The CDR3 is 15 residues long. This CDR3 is CASSLVLAGAYEQYF. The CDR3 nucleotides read TGTGCCAGCAGCTTAGTCCTAGCGGGGGCCTACGAGCAGTACTTC.

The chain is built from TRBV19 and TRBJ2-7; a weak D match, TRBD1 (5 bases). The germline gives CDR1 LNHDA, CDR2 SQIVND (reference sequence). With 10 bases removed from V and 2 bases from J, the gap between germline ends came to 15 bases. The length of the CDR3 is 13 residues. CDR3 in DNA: TGTGCCACAAGACCGACAGAGACCTACGAGCAGTACTTC. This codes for CATRPTETYEQYF.

CDR3 coding DNA: TGTGCCAGCAGCTTAGGACAGCTGTACGAGCAGTACTTC. Translating gives CASSLGQLYEQYF. J is TRBJ2-7 and V is TRBV7-9, with D possibly being TRBD1 (5 bases). Trimming cost V 1 base and J 4 bases, with 8 bases left between them. CDR1 is SEHNR and CDR2 is FQNEAQ in the germline V gene (reference sequence). The CDR3 contains 13 residues.

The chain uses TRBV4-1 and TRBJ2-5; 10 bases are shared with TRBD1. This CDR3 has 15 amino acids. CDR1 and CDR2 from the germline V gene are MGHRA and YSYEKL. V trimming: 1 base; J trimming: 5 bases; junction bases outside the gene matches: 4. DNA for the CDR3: TGCGCCAGCAGCCAAGTGGGGACAGGGGTGGAGACCCAGTACTTC. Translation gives CASSQVGTGVETQYF.

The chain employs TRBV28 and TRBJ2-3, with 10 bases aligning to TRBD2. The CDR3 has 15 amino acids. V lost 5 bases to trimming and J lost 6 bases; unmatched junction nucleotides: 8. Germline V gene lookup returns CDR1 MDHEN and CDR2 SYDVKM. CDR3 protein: CASSRAGGVRDTQYF. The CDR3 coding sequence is TGTGCCAGCAGTCGAGCGGGGGGGGTCAGGGATACGCAGTATTTT.

CDR3 bases: TGTGCCAGCGACAGGCCCTCTGAAAAACTGTTTTTT. Translated: CASDRPSEKLFF. The V gene is TRBV2, the J gene TRBJ1-4; the D gene is possibly TRBD1 (6 bases). Trimming shortened V by 8 bases and J by 7 bases, and 11 bases separated the two germline ends. Germline assignment: CDR1 SNHLY and CDR2 FYNNEI. The CDR3 is made up of 12 amino acids.

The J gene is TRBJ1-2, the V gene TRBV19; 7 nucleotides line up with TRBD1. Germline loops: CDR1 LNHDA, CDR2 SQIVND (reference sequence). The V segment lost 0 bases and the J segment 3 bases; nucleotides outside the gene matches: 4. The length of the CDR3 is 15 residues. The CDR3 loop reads CASSIDPGQHYGYTF. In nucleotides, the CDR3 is TGTGCCAGTAGTATAGATCCGGGACAGCACTATGGCTACACCTTC.

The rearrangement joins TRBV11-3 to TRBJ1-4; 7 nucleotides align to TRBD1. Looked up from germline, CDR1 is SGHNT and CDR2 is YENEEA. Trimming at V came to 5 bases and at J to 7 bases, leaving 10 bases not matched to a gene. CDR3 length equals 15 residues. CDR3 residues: CASSSRTGGGEKLFF. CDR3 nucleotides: TGTGCCAGCAGCAGCAGGACAGGCGGCGGTGAAAAACTGTTTTTT. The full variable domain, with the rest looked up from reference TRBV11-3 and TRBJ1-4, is EAGVVQSPRYKIIEKKQPVAFWCNPISGHNTLYWYLQNLGQGPELLIRYENEEAVDDSQLPKDRFSAERLKGVDSTLKIQPAELGDSAVYLCASSSRTGGGEKLFFGSGTQLSVL.

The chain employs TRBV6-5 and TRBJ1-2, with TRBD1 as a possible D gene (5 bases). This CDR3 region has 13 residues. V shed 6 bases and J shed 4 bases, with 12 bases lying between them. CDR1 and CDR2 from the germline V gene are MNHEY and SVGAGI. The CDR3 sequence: CASRPQGIYGYTF. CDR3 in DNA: TGTGCCAGCAGACCCCAGGGTATCTATGGCTACACCTTC.

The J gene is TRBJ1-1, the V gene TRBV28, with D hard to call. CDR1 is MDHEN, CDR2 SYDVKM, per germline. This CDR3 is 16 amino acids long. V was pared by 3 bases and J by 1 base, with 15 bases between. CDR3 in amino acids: CASSLAGITKNTEAFF. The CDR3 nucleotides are TGTGCCAGCAGTTTGGCAGGAATTACGAAGAACACTGAAGCTTTCTTT.

The CDR3 DNA sequence: TGTGCCAGCAGATCTTTACAGGGGGCGCGAGAGACCCAGTACTTC. Amino acids: CASRSLQGARETQYF. The chain is built from TRBV28 and TRBJ2-5, with 9 bases fitting TRBD1. J lost 4 bases, V lost 6 bases, and 9 bases had no gene match. This CDR3 is built from 15 residues. Germline V gives CDR1 MDHEN, CDR2 SYDVKM.

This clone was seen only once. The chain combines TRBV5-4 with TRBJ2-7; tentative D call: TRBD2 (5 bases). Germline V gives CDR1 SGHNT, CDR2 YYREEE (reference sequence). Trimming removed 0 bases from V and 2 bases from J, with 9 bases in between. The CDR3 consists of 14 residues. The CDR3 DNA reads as TGTGCCAGCAGCTTGGGACTCGGGACCTACGAGCAGTACTTC. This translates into CASSLGLGTYEQYF. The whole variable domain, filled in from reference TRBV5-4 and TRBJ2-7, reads ETGVTQSPTHLIKTRGQQVTLRCSSQSGHNTVSWYQQALGQGPQFIFQYYREEENGRGNFPPRFSGLQFPNYSSELNVNALELDDSALYLCASSLGLGTYEQYFGPGTRLTVT.

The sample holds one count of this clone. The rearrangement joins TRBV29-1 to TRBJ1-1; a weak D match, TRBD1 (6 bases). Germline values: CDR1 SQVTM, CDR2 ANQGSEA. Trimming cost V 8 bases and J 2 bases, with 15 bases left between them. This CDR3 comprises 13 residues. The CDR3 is CSSTSRGNTEAFF. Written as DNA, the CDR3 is TGCAGCTCCACCTCCAGGGGTAACACTGAAGCTTTCTTT. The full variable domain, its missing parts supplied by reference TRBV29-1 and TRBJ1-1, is SAVISQKPSRDICQRGTSLTIQCQVDSQVTMMFWYRQQPGQSLTLIATANQGSEATYESGFVIDKFPISRPNLTFSTLTVSNMSPEDSSIYLCSSTSRGNTEAFFGQGTRLTVV.

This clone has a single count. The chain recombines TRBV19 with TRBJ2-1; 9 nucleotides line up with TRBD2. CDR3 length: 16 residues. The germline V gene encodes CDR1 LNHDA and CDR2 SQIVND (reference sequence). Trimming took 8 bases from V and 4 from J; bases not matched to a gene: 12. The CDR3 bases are TGTGCCAGTCGGCGTAGCGGGAGCCCCGGGTACAATGAGCAGTTCTTC. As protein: CASRRSGSPGYNEQFF.

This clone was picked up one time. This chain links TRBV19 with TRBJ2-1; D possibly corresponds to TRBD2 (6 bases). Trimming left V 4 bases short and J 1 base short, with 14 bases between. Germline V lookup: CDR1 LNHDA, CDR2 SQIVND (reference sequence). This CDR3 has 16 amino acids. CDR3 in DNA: TGTGCCAGTAGTAAGAGCGGGTTGATATCCTACAATGAGCAGTTCTTC. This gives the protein CASSKSGLISYNEQFF.

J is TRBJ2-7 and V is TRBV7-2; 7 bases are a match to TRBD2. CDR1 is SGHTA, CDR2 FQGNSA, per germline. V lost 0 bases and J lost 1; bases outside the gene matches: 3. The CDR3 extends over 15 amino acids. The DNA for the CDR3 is TGTGCCAGCAGCTTAGCGGCTAGCGGTTCCTACGAGCAGTACTTC. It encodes CASSLAASGSYEQYF.

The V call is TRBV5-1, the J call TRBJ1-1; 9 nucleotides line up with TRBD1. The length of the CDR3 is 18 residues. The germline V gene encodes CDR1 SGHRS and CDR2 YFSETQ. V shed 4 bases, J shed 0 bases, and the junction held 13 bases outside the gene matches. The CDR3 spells CASSPGPGQGPMNTEAFF. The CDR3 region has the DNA TGCGCCAGCAGCCCGGGGCCGGGACAGGGTCCCATGAACACTGAAGCTTTCTTT.

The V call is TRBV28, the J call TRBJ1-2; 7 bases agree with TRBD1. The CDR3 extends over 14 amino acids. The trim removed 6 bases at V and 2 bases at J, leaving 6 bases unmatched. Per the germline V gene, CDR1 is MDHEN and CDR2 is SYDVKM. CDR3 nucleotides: TGTGCCAGCAGACTCCAGGGGGAAAACTATGGCTACACCTTC. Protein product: CASRLQGENYGYTF.

The CDR3 reads CASQGQTLYGYTF. In nucleotides, the CDR3 is TGTGCCAGCCAGGGACAGACCTTATATGGCTACACCTTC. The chain is built from TRBV28 and TRBJ1-2; 7 nucleotides line up with TRBD1. The junction had 8 bases not matched to a gene; V was cut back by 8 bases and J by 5 bases. Germline V gene lookup returns CDR1 MDHEN and CDR2 SYDVKM. The CDR3 runs 13 residues.

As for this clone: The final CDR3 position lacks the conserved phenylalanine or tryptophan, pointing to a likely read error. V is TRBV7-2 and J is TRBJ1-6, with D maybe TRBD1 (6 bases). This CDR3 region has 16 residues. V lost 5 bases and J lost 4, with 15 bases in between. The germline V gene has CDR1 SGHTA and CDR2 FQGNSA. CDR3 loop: CASSPYPGTYNSPLHL. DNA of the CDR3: TGTGCCAGCAGCCCTTACCCCGGGACATATAATTCACCCCTCCACCTT.

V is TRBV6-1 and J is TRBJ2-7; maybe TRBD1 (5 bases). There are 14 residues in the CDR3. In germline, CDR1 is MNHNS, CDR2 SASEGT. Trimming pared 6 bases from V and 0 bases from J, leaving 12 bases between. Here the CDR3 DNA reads TGTGCCAGCAGCGTAACAGGTTTCTCCTACGAGCAGTACTTC. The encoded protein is CASSVTGFSYEQYF.

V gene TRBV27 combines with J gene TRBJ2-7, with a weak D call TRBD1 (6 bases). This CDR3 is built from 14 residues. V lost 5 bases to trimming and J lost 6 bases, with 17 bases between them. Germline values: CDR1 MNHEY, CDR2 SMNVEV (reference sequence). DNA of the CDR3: TGTGCCAGCAGTCCCGAGGGGGTAATTTCCGAGCAGTACTTC. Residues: CASSPEGVISEQYF.

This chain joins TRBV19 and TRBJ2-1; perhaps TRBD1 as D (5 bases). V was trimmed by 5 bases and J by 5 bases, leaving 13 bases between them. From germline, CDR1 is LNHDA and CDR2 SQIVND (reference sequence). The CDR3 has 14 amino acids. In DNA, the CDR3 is TGTGCCAGTAGTTCACTGGACATTAACAATGAGCAGTTCTTC. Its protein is CASSSLDINNEQFF.

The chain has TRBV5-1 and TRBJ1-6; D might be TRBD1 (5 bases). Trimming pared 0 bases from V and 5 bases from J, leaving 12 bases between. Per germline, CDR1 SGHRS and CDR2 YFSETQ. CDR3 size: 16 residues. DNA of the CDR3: TGCGCCAGCAGCTTGGCGGCCTTAGGGGATAATTCACCCCTCCACTTT. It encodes CASSLAALGDNSPLHF.